This T cell receptor beta chain comes out of a study of naive and memory T cell subsets. Study results and caveats: Over 95% of naive TCR sequences appeared only once after error correction, unlike memory subsets. In CD4 and CD8 cells, diversity dropped from naive through EMRA.

Sequential positive selection took CD4 T cells first, then CD8 T cells. V lost 4 bases to trimming and J lost 0 bases, with 12 bases between them. There are 15 residues in the CDR3. Germline-derived CDR1 and CDR2 are SQVTM and ANQGSEA. The beta constant-region primer was an equimolar mix of two oligonucleotides covering TRBC1 and TRBC2. The ligated cDNA underwent four PCR rounds using SP2 and nested alpha and beta constant-region primers. TCRdb re-called the UMI-ligation and nested PCR reads with MiXCR, one entry per CDR3 protein. In the table there are tens of thousands of distinct CDR3 sequences, roughly 13% of which are singletons. This clonotype showed up just a few times. Its target is unknown.

This receptor was obtained from a human donor in good health. Sequenced sample: central memory CD4+ T cells from blood. The rearrangement links TRBV29-1 to TRBJ2-2; D gene unclear. The CDR3 is CSVGGATTNTGELFF. The CDR3 nucleotides are TGCAGCGTTGGAGGTGCTACAACGAACACCGGGGAGCTGTTTTTT.